This is a list of T cell receptor beta chains from one sample in a study of Graves' ophthalmopathy and Graves' hyperthyroidism. TCRdb re-derived calls from the multiplex PCR reads in MiXCR, one entry per CDR3 protein. The table records 900,000 to 1,200,000 distinct CDR3 sequences, about 36% of them present only once. Sequencing was carried out using peripheral blood or thyroid tissue (not recorded which). Receptors originate from an adult man with Graves' hyperthyroidism. Both conserved end residues are part of each CDR3. The D gene is left open where the match is weak. A row's size may be missing; if present it is once, few, many or a size class.

V,size,J,D,CDR3,DNA
TRBV10-3,-,TRBJ2-1,TRBD2,CAINLGGAYNEQFF,TGTGCCATCAATCTCGGGGGGGCCTACAATGAGCAGTTCTTC
TRBV5-6,-,TRBJ2-7,-,CASSLCRGVCHYEQYF,TGTGCCAGCAGCTTGTGCCGCGGAGTTTGTCACTACGAGCAGTACTTC
TRBV20-1,many,TRBJ1-6,-,CSARARTDYNSPLHF,TGCAGTGCTAGAGCCAGGACAGACTATAATTCACCCCTCCACTTT
TRBV7-2,many,TRBJ1-5,-,CASSLGRINQPQHF,TGTGCCAGCAGCTTGGGACGTATCAATCAGCCCCAGCATTTT
TRBV7-9,-,TRBJ2-7,-,CASSLVRTYYEQYF,TGTGCCAGCAGCTTAGTGCGGACATATTACGAGCAGTACTTC
TRBV11-2,many,TRBJ2-5,TRBD1,CASSLGLSGQGVF,TGTGCCAGCAGCTTAGGTCTCAGCGGACAGGGTGTCTTC
TRBV29-1,-,TRBJ2-5,-,CSVVPRRGETQYF,TGCAGCGTTGTTCCTAGAAGGGGCGAGACCCAGTACTTC
TRBV7-2,many,TRBJ1-5,-,CASSIYLGADNQPQHF,TGTGCCAGCAGCATATATCTAGGGGCGGACAATCAGCCCCAGCATTTT
TRBV10-3,many,TRBJ2-7,TRBD2,CASSGGGGSSYEQYF,TGTGCCAGCAGTGGCGGCGGGGGGAGCTCCTACGAGCAGTACTTC
TRBV4-2,many,TRBJ1-5,TRBD1,CASSTRDRGQPQHF,TGTGCCAGCAGCACGCGGGACAGGGGTCAGCCCCAGCATTTT
TRBV16,many,TRBJ1-4,-,CASSLRPGEKLFF,TGTGCCAGCAGCCTCCGCCCCGGGGAAAAACTGTTTTTT
TRBV10-3,many,TRBJ1-2,TRBD1,CASSERDRESYGYTF,TGTGCCAGCAGTGAACGGGACAGGGAAAGCTATGGCTACACCTTC
TRBV10-3,-,TRBJ1-2,-,CASSGQKGPNYGYTF,TGTGCCAGCAGTGGGCAGAAGGGGCCAAACTATGGCTACACCTTC
TRBV29-1,few,TRBJ2-3,-,CSVEASGPDTQYF,TGCAGCGTTGAAGCATCAGGCCCAGATACGCAGTATTTT
TRBV9,few,TRBJ2-2,TRBD2,CASSLGTSGINTGELFF,TGTGCCAGCAGCTTAGGGACTAGCGGGATAAACACCGGGGAGCTGTTTTTT
TRBV11-2,few,TRBJ2-2,-,CASGIRSVNTGELFF,TGTGCCAGCGGTATCCGGTCGGTTAACACCGGGGAGCTGTTTTTT
TRBV12-3/TRBV12-4,-,TRBJ1-2,-,CASSPTDPENGYTF,TGTGCCAGCAGTCCCACGGATCCGGAGAATGGCTACACCTTC
TRBV5-6,few,TRBJ1-5,TRBD1,CASSLRRDSPYDNQPQHF,TGTGCCAGCAGCTTGCGCCGGGACAGTCCCTACGACAATCAGCCCCAGCATTTT
TRBV7-9,few,TRBJ2-6,-,CASSLAPFLTF,TGTGCCAGCAGCTTAGCCCCCTTCCTGACTTTC
TRBV19,-,TRBJ2-2,-,CASTGTYANTGELFF,TGTGCCAGTACTGGGACGTACGCGAACACCGGGGAGCTGTTTTTT
TRBV20-1,-,TRBJ1-2,-,CSARDLNSGNYGYTF,TGCAGTGCTAGAGATCTTAATTCCGGGAACTATGGCTACACCTTC
TRBV4-1,few,TRBJ1-4,-,CASSWINNEKLFF,TGCGCCAGCAGCTGGATAAATAATGAAAAACTGTTTTTT
TRBV4-1,-,TRBJ1-2,-,CASSRDRSGYTF,TGCGCCAGCAGCCGAGATCGGTCTGGCTACACCTTC
TRBV7-2,-,TRBJ2-7,TRBD2,CASSSGRASLYEQYF,TGTGCCAGCAGCTCCGGGAGGGCCTCCCTCTACGAGCAGTACTTC
TRBV10-2,once,TRBJ2-7,TRBD1,CASSDSGTGAWYEQYF,TGCGCCAGCAGTGACTCCGGGACAGGGGCCTGGTACGAGCAGTACTTC
TRBV9,-,TRBJ1-1,-,CASSVGGGEGTEAFF,TGTGCCAGCAGCGTGGGAGGAGGCGAGGGCACTGAAGCTTTCTTT
TRBV12-3/TRBV12-4,few,TRBJ1-5,TRBD1,CASSLGTGRRPNQPQHF,TGTGCCAGCAGTTTAGGGACAGGGAGGCGCCCCAATCAGCCCCAGCATTTT
TRBV24-1,many,TRBJ2-5,-,CATAAGSFQETQYF,TGTGCCACCGCCGCAGGGAGTTTCCAAGAGACCCAGTACTTC
TRBV7-8,few,TRBJ2-7,-,CASSLVSSLSYEQYF,TGTGCCAGCAGCTTAGTGAGCAGCCTTTCCTACGAGCAGTACTTC
TRBV5-1,once,TRBJ2-5,-,CASSLVGTSEEAQYF,TGCGCCAGCAGCTTGGTGGGGACTTCTGAAGAGGCCCAGTACTTC
TRBV20-1,few,TRBJ2-2,-,CSSRGRDLPSGELFF,TGCAGTTCCCGGGGGCGGGATCTGCCTTCCGGGGAGCTGTTTTTT
TRBV12-3/TRBV12-4,many,TRBJ1-2,-,CASSLADGHGYTF,TGTGCCAGCAGTTTAGCCGATGGTCATGGCTACACCTTC
TRBV5-1,-,TRBJ1-5,-,CASSLGQLSYSNQPQHF,TGTGCCAGCAGCTTGGGACAATTAAGCTATAGCAATCAGCCCCAGCATTTT
TRBV6-5,few,TRBJ2-7,-,CASSYGDDSYEQYF,TGTGCCAGCAGTTATGGTGACGATTCCTACGAGCAGTACTTC
TRBV10-2,many,TRBJ1-6,-,CASRDLADSGEYNSPLHF,TGCGCCAGCAGGGATTTAGCGGACAGCGGAGAGTATAATTCACCCCTCCACTTT
TRBV2,-,TRBJ2-5,-,CASNRGDEETQYF,TGTGCCAGCAATCGGGGAGACGAAGAGACCCAGTACTTC
TRBV25-1,-,TRBJ2-5,-,CASGGPGLRETQYF,TGTGCCAGCGGAGGCCCGGGCCTACGAGAGACCCAGTACTTC
TRBV11-2,many,TRBJ1-2,-,CASSGRAVGYTF,TGTGCCAGCAGCGGGAGGGCTGTGGGCTACACCTTC
TRBV6-5,many,TRBJ1-1,-,CASSYYQVAFF,TGTGCCAGCAGTTACTACCAGGTGGCTTTCTTT
TRBV7-6,-,TRBJ2-2,-,CASNFGPDGHTGELFF,TGTGCCAGCAACTTCGGCCCGGACGGACACACCGGGGAGCTGTTTTTT
TRBV12-3/TRBV12-4,few,TRBJ1-2,TRBD1,CASRAGGWNYGYTF,TGTGCCAGCAGGGCAGGGGGATGGAACTATGGCTACACCTTC
TRBV6-4,few,TRBJ1-1,-,CASRATGNTEAFF,TGTGCCAGCAGAGCAACAGGGAACACTGAAGCTTTCTTT
TRBV9,-,TRBJ1-3,-,CASSGTGHSGNTIYF,TGTGCCAGCAGCGGAACAGGGCACTCTGGAAACACCATATATTTT
TRBV5-6,many,TRBJ1-1,-,CASSLMGRYTEAFF,TGTGCCAGCAGCTTAATGGGGAGGTACACTGAAGCTTTCTTT
TRBV25-1,-,TRBJ2-3,TRBD2,CASSVSTSGRYTDTQYF,TGTGCCAGCAGTGTATCGACTAGCGGGAGGTACACAGATACGCAGTATTTT
TRBV6-6,-,TRBJ2-2,TRBD2,CASSPTSGGPSGELFF,TGTGCCAGCAGTCCGACTAGCGGGGGGCCGTCCGGGGAGCTGTTTTTT
TRBV7-4,-,TRBJ2-5,-,CASNRLGMRETQYF,TGTGCCAGCAACCGACTCGGGATGAGGGAGACCCAGTACTTC
TRBV19,many,TRBJ1-3,-,CATNPAVGNTIYF,TGTGCCACCAACCCTGCAGTTGGAAACACCATATATTTT
TRBV4-1,many,TRBJ1-5,TRBD1,CASSHDGTVPVRPQHF,TGCGCCAGCAGCCATGATGGGACAGTCCCGGTGCGGCCCCAGCATTTT
TRBV12-3/TRBV12-4,-,TRBJ2-7,TRBD2,CASRLAGVEEQYF,TGTGCCAGCAGGCTAGCGGGAGTGGAAGAGCAGTACTTC
TRBV10-3,-,TRBJ2-7,-,CASSTPSGEQYF,TGTGCCAGCAGTACTCCTTCAGGCGAGCAGTACTTC
TRBV29-1,many,TRBJ2-3,TRBD2,CSVVLGRRVDTQYF,TGCAGCGTTGTTCTCGGGAGGCGCGTAGATACGCAGTATTTT
TRBV5-1,-,TRBJ1-1,-,CTSSLEAANTEAFF,TGCACCAGCAGCTTGGAGGCGGCGAACACTGAAGCTTTCTTT